One sample yielded the 21 T cell receptor beta chains listed below, sequenced in a study of blood T cell repertoires in COVID-19. TCRdb's copy holds only in-frame clones and misses some; the assay was immunoSEQ multiplex PCR. Here the sample spans 310,000 or so clones, around 87% being singletons. Material: peripheral blood. The receptor set was obtained from a man aged 65-85 years with acute or convalescent COVID-19.

The rearrangement links TRBV19 to TRBJ1-4; 7 bases align to TRBD1. The J segment lost 7 bases and the V segment lost 5 bases, leaving 10 bases of the junction unmatched. The CDR3 consists of 15 residues. Germline CDR1 reads LNHDA; CDR2 reads SQIVND (reference sequence). CDR3 sequence reads: CASSGLTGDGEKLFF. As DNA, the CDR3 is TGTGCCAGTAGTGGACTAACAGGGGACGGTGAAAAACTGTTTTTT.

This clone was found a few times. The genes are TRBV5-1 and TRBJ2-1, with 7 nucleotides matching TRBD1. This CDR3 is 19 amino acids long. Germline CDR1 and CDR2: SGHRS and YFSETQ. The V segment lost 0 bases and the J segment 2 bases; nucleotides outside the gene matches: 14. The CDR3 sequence: CASSLALGGTLRTYNEQFF. As DNA, the CDR3 is TGCGCCAGCAGCTTGGCACTAGGGGGCACATTAAGGACCTACAATGAGCAGTTCTTC.

This rearrangement joins TRBV20-1 to TRBJ2-7; the D is unclear. The CDR3 has 11 amino acids. V gave up 2 bases and J gave up 7 bases, with 9 bases separating them. Germline V gene data show CDR1 as DFQATT and CDR2 as SNEGSKA (reference sequence). The CDR3 DNA follows: TGCAGTGCTAGAACCGGTCGGGAGCAGTACTTC. Protein sequence: CSARTGREQYF.

This chain uses TRBV19 with TRBJ2-2; D is perhaps TRBD1 (6 bases). Trimming pared 7 bases from V and 5 bases from J, leaving 14 bases between. The CDR3 loop spans 14 amino acids. CDR1 LNHDA and CDR2 SQIVND come from the germline V gene (reference sequence). The CDR3 loop reads CASTLSRGTGELFF. CDR3 sequence (DNA): TGTGCCAGTACCTTATCCAGGGGTACCGGGGAGCTGTTTTTT.

This clone was recorded once. V gene TRBV3-1 (or the pseudogene TRBV3-2) combines with J gene TRBJ1-4; possibly TRBD1 for D (6 bases). V lost 5 bases and J 8 bases, leaving 24 bases between the germline ends. The CDR3 loop spans 17 amino acids. CDR1 is LGHDT and CDR2 is YNNKEL in the germline V gene (reference sequence). The DNA of the CDR3 is TGTGCCAGCAGCGCTATCGACCGGGACAACGAGGAGGAAAAACTGTTTTTT. Its protein product is CASSAIDRDNEEEKLFF.

The chain uses TRBV28 and TRBJ1-2; the D gene is possibly TRBD1 (5 bases). The CDR3 runs 14 residues. Germline V CDR1 and CDR2: MDHEN, SYDVKM. V lost 7 bases and J lost 6, with 18 bases in between. CDR3 sequence (DNA): TGTGCCAGCACCATTGGGGGGGAGTCCCATGGCTACACCTTC. This encodes CASTIGGESHGYTF.

V gene TRBV5-8 combines with J gene TRBJ2-5, with 9 bases matching TRBD2. The CDR3 is 17 residues long. V lost 4 bases, J lost 5 bases, and 15 bases stayed unmatched. CDR1 and CDR2 from the germline V gene are SGHTS and YDEGEE. This CDR3 reads CASSPPFRRGGRETQYF. As DNA, the CDR3 is TGTGCCAGCAGCCCCCCGTTCCGGCGGGGGGGCCGGGAGACCCAGTACTTC. The full variable domain, rest sourced from reference TRBV5-8 and TRBJ2-5, is EAGVTQSPTHLIKTRGQQATLRCSPISGHTSVYWYQQALGLGLQFLLWYDEGEERNRGNFPPRFSGRQFPNYSSELNVNALELEDSALYLCASSPPFRRGGRETQYFGPGTRLLVL.

V gene TRBV5-5 combines with J gene TRBJ1-5; D uncertain. With 4 bases removed from V and 0 bases from J, the gap between germline ends came to 11 bases. CDR3 size: 15 residues. Germline V lookup: CDR1 SGHKS, CDR2 YYEKEE (reference sequence). The CDR3 reads CASSLTPYSNQPQHF. For the CDR3, the DNA is TGTGCCAGCAGCCTGACACCTTATAGCAATCAGCCCCAGCATTTT.

This sequence joins TRBV2 and TRBJ1-2; TRBD1 matches at 9 bases. This CDR3 contains 14 residues. Germline V gives CDR1 SNHLY, CDR2 FYNNEI. J gave up 6 bases and V 7 bases, and 9 bases lay outside the gene matches. The CDR3 DNA reads TGTGCCAGCACGAGGGAAGGGACAGGGAATGGCTACACCTTC. It encodes CASTREGTGNGYTF.

The genes are TRBV29-1 and TRBJ2-1, with 10 bases matching TRBD1. The CDR3 sequence is 14 residues long. Trimming removed 4 bases from V and 3 bases from J; junction bases left unmatched: 3. From germline, CDR1 is SQVTM and CDR2 ANQGSEA. The chain's CDR3 is CSVGTGGHYNEQFF. The CDR3 region has the DNA TGCAGCGTTGGGACAGGGGGTCACTACAATGAGCAGTTCTTC.

J is TRBJ2-7 and V is TRBV29-1; tentative D call: TRBD2 (7 bases). The germline V and J ends were trimmed by 4 bases and 2 bases, with 9 bases remaining between them. Germline V gives CDR1 SQVTM, CDR2 ANQGSEA. The CDR3 contains 12 residues. The CDR3 protein is CSVGGGPYEQYF. CDR3 sequence (DNA): TGCAGCGTTGGGGGGGGGCCCTACGAGCAGTACTTC.

Points on this clone: Other DNA sequences within the sample encode an identical CDR3. The J gene is TRBJ2-3, the V gene TRBV5-4, with D possibly being TRBD2 (5 bases). Germline CDR1 reads SGHNT; CDR2 reads YYREEE (reference sequence). This CDR3 is built from 15 residues. Trimming pared 9 bases from V and 0 bases from J, leaving 17 bases between. The CDR3 bases are TGTGCCACTAGAGCCGGGGTAACGAGCACAGATACGCAGTATTTT. Translated, it gives CATRAGVTSTDTQYF. Variable domain in full (rest from reference TRBV5-4 and TRBJ2-3): ETGVTQSPTHLIKTRGQQVTLRCSSQSGHNTVSWYQQALGQGPQFIFQYYREEENGRGNFPPRFSGLQFPNYSSELNVNALELDDSALYLCATRAGVTSTDTQYFGPGTRLTVL.

This clone was detected once. This sequence joins TRBV6-1 and TRBJ2-1, with D possibly matching TRBD2 (6 bases). V dropped 2 bases and J dropped 5 bases, with 16 bases sitting between them. Germline lookup yields CDR1 MNHNS and CDR2 SASEGT. The CDR3 totals 16 residues. CDR3 bases: TGTGCCAGCAGTGAACTTGGAGGGGCGGCCAACAATGAGCAGTTCTTC. This translates into CASSELGGAANNEQFF.

The rearrangement joins TRBV18 to TRBJ2-6; possibly TRBD2 for D (6 bases). The germline V and J ends were trimmed by 1 base and 3 bases, with 7 bases remaining between them. The CDR3 sequence is 15 residues long. The germline V gene has CDR1 KGHSH and CDR2 LQKENI. CDR3 region: CASSPQGLGANVLTF. The CDR3 nucleotides are TGTGCCAGCTCACCACAGGGACTTGGGGCCAACGTCCTGACTTTC. The full variable domain, in which reference TRBV18 and TRBJ2-6 provide the parts outside the CDR3, is NAGVMQNPRHLVRRRGQEARLRCSPMKGHSHVYWYRQLPEEGLKFMVYLQKENIIDESGMPKERFSAEFPKEGPSILRIQQVVRGDSAAYFCASSPQGLGANVLTFGAGSRLTVL.

This chain links TRBV28 with TRBJ1-5; a weak D match, TRBD1 (5 bases). Trimming took 6 bases from V and 9 from J, leaving 15 bases between them. The length of the CDR3 is 13 residues. Germline loops: CDR1 MDHEN, CDR2 SYDVKM. The CDR3 loop reads CASSLTGDGPQHF. CDR3 DNA: TGTGCCAGCAGCCTGACGGGGGACGGGCCCCAGCATTTT.

This chain uses TRBV27 with TRBJ2-1, with TRBD2 matching 9 bases. The V segment lost 5 bases and the J segment 2 bases; nucleotides outside the gene matches: 4. The germline CDR1 and CDR2 sequences are MNHEY and SMNVEV (reference sequence). There are 15 residues in the CDR3. The CDR3 DNA is TGTGCCAGCAGTCCCGAGCGGGGGGCCTACAATGAGCAGTTCTTC. This encodes CASSPERGAYNEQFF.

This rearrangement joins TRBV28 to TRBJ1-4; 7 positions match TRBD1. The CDR3 spans 15 residues. Germline V gene lookup returns CDR1 MDHEN and CDR2 SYDVKM. V gave up 2 bases and J gave up 2 bases; unmatched junction bases: 2. The CDR3 coding sequence is TGTGCCAGCAGTTTAACAGGGGTGACTAATGAAAAACTGTTTTTT. Its protein is CASSLTGVTNEKLFF.

V gene TRBV28 combines with J gene TRBJ1-2, with D maybe TRBD1 (6 bases). Germline V lookup: CDR1 MDHEN, CDR2 SYDVKM. CDR3 size: 16 residues. V was pared by 8 bases and J by 1 base, with 20 bases between. The DNA for the CDR3 is TGTGCCAGCTTCCCTACAGGGAGTGGGTTTAACTATGGCTACACCTTC. Protein sequence: CASFPTGSGFNYGYTF.

The chain links TRBV28 to TRBJ1-1, with 9 bases aligning to TRBD1. Germline V lookup: CDR1 MDHEN, CDR2 SYDVKM. The V and J ends lost 6 bases and 1 base, in that order; junction bases with no gene match: 6. This CDR3 is built from 15 residues. As DNA, the CDR3 is TGTGCCAGCAGCACAGGGGGCCTCTCGAACACTGAAGCTTTCTTT. It specifies CASSTGGLSNTEAFF.

V gene TRBV7-2 combines with J gene TRBJ2-1; possible D gene TRBD1, 6 bases. The CDR3 runs 16 residues. V lost 2 bases, J lost 6 bases, and 17 bases lay in between. Looked up from germline, CDR1 is SGHTA and CDR2 is FQGNSA. The CDR3: CASSLQAGAFSNEQFF. Written as DNA, the CDR3 is TGTGCCAGCAGCTTACAGGCAGGGGCGTTCTCCAATGAGCAGTTCTTC.

This clone appeared a single time. The genes are TRBV9 and TRBJ2-1, with TRBD2 matching 10 bases. Unmatched junction bases numbered 10, after V lost 0 bases and J lost 7 bases. Germline CDR1 reads SGDLS; CDR2 reads YYNGEE. The CDR3 is 17 residues long. This CDR3 reads CASSVAVLAGPGNEQFF. The CDR3, as DNA: TGTGCCAGCAGCGTAGCGGTACTAGCGGGGCCCGGTAATGAGCAGTTCTTC.